The rows below give T cell receptor beta chains drawn from one sample of a study of post-analysis software for immune sequencing data. TCRdb fed the PCR reads into MiXCR, producing one record per CDR3 protein. This table holds roughly 700,000 distinct CDR3 sequences, roughly 29% found once. Sequencing was carried out using blood. These receptors came from a girl aged 10-17 years with multiple sclerosis. CDR3s include the opening cysteine and the closing phenylalanine or tryptophan. Each record gives: D gene, clone size, J gene, V gene, CDR3 DNA, CDR3 protein. A D gene is named only where the DNA matches it firmly. Rows may omit the clone size; those that give it use once, few, many or a size class.

D: TRBD1; size: few; J: TRBJ1-2; V: TRBV5-6; DNA: TGTGCCAGCAGCTTGTACCGGGACAGGGGGCTCCTGAACTATGGCTACACCTTC; CDR3: CASSLYRDRGLLNYGYTF
D: TRBD1; size: .; J: TRBJ1-6; V: TRBV5-1; DNA: TGCGCCAGCAGTTTCGCACAGGGGAATTCACCCCTCCACTTT; CDR3: CASSFAQGNSPLHF
D: .; size: once; J: TRBJ1-6; V: TRBV28; DNA: TGTGCCAGCAGTTTAGATATGGGGCTGGGATCCCTCCACTTT; CDR3: CASSLDMGLGSLHF
D: TRBD2; size: .; J: TRBJ2-3; V: TRBV4-3; DNA: TGCGCCAGCAGCCCCGGACTAGCGGGAGGAAGGTCCGGTTCAGATACGCAGTATTTT; CDR3: CASSPGLAGGRSGSDTQYF
D: .; size: .; J: TRBJ1-5; V: TRBV12-3/TRBV12-4; DNA: TGTGCCAGCAGTTTTGGGACTAATCAGCCCCAGCATTTT; CDR3: CASSFGTNQPQHF
D: TRBD1; size: few; J: TRBJ1-1; V: TRBV20-1; DNA: TGCAGTGCTGACAGGGGCACTGAAGCTTTCTTT; CDR3: CSADRGTEAFF
D: TRBD1; size: once; J: TRBJ2-7; V: TRBV12-3/TRBV12-4; DNA: TGTGTCAGCAGCTCGGGACAGCGGTTACCGCAGTACTTC; CDR3: CVSSSGQRLPQYF
D: TRBD1; size: .; J: TRBJ2-7; V: TRBV5-1; DNA: TGCGCCAGCAGCGGCCGGGGTACCACGACAGGGCTTTACGAGCAGTACTTC; CDR3: CASSGRGTTTGLYEQYF
D: .; size: .; J: TRBJ2-1; V: TRBV29-1; DNA: TGCAGCGTTGAAGATGCGACTGGTGAGCAGTTCTTC; CDR3: CSVEDATGEQFF
D: TRBD2; size: .; J: TRBJ2-1; V: TRBV20-1; DNA: TGCAGTGCGCCAGGGACTAACATGCTATACAATGAGCAGTTCTTC; CDR3: CSAPGTNMLYNEQFF
D: .; size: few; J: TRBJ2-1; V: TRBV29-1; DNA: TGCAGCGTTGAAGAAAGGGCGAGCTCCTACAATGAGCAGTTCTTC; CDR3: CSVEERASSYNEQFF
D: .; size: .; J: TRBJ2-3; V: TRBV5-6; DNA: TGTGCCAGCAGTCTACCCCGTTCCGTCACAGATACGCAGTATTTT; CDR3: CASSLPRSVTDTQYF